This is a list of T cell receptor beta chains from one sample in a study of metastatic and nonmetastatic thyroid tumors. TCRdb reanalyzed the PCR reads with MiXCR. The sample consists of about 35,000 clones, 15% to 20% of them appearing once. The material sequenced was blood. The receptors were gathered from a female donor with papillary thyroid cancer or a benign thyroid nodule (not recorded which). Some clones in this sample may be carry-over from other donors' samples. CDR3s include the opening cysteine and the closing phenylalanine or tryptophan. D genes are given only for firm matches. Some rows mark clone size as missing; the rest say once, few, many or name a class of expanded clone.

TRBV10-3	NA	many	TRBJ1-1	TGTGCCATCAGTGAGAGCAGAAACACTGAAGCTTTCTTT	CAISESRNTEAFF
TRBV12-3/TRBV12-4	NA	NA	TRBJ1-1	TGTGCCAGCAGACGGACAGAGTACACCGAAGATTTCTTT	CASRRTEYTEDFF
TRBV7-9	TRBD1	once	TRBJ1-2	TGTGCCAGCAGCTCAGGGGGAACCTATGGCTACACCTTC	CASSSGGTYGYTF
TRBV18	NA	NA	TRBJ1-1	TGTGCCAGCTCACCACGAGAGGCCACTGAAGCTTTCTTT	CASSPREATEAFF
TRBV28	NA	many	TRBJ1-2	TGTGCCAGCAGTTTCCCCCTTCTCCAAGGCTACACCTTC	CASSFPLLQGYTF
TRBV25-1	NA	NA	TRBJ1-1	TGTGCCAGCAGTGATCACAGGGACACTGAAGCTTTCTTT	CASSDHRDTEAFF
TRBV7-8	TRBD1	many	TRBJ2-3	TGTGCCAGCAGCTTAGACCAGGGGGAAGATACGCAGTATTTT	CASSLDQGEDTQYF
TRBV25-1	TRBD1	many	TRBJ2-7	TGTGCCAGCAGTGCAGGGGGAGTGCGGGAGCAGTACTTC	CASSAGGVREQYF
TRBV20-1	NA	many	TRBJ2-7	TGCAGTGCGACTCGGGACTCGCCCCCCGAGCAGTACTTC	CSATRDSPPEQYF
TRBV28	NA	many	TRBJ1-4	TGTGCCAGCAGTTTCGGAACTAATGAAAAACTGTTTTTT	CASSFGTNEKLFF
TRBV6-5	TRBD2	few	TRBJ2-3	TGTGCCAGCAGTTATACCGGGACTAGCGGGATTCCAGATACGCAGTATTTT	CASSYTGTSGIPDTQYF
TRBV27	NA	NA	TRBJ1-2	TGTGCCAGCTCTCTCCGCCCGGGACACCCGGATTACTATGGCTACACCTTC	CASSLRPGHPDYYGYTF
TRBV6-2/TRBV6-3	NA	NA	TRBJ2-7	TGTGCCAGCATCCCCAGCGCGTTCTCCTACGAGCAGTACTTC	CASIPSAFSYEQYF
TRBV20-1	TRBD2	few	TRBJ2-1	TGCAGTGCCATTAGCGGGATCTACAATGAGCAGTTCTTC	CSAISGIYNEQFF
TRBV5-5	NA	many	TRBJ2-7	TGTGCCAGCAGCGGTGTTGACAGCTACGAGCAGTACTTC	CASSGVDSYEQYF
TRBV3-1	TRBD2	NA	TRBJ2-1	TGTGCCAGCAGCCAACGAGCGGGAGAGCAGTTCTTC	CASSQRAGEQFF
TRBV5-1	TRBD2	many	TRBJ2-3	TGCGCCAGCAGCTCCTTTAGCGGGTCTCCCACAGATACGCAGTATTTT	CASSSFSGSPTDTQYF
TRBV11-1	TRBD1	many	TRBJ2-2	TGTGCCAGCAGCCTGCGAGGGACAGGGTCGGACACCGGGGAGCTGTTTTTT	CASSLRGTGSDTGELFF
TRBV7-2	NA	many	TRBJ2-1	TGTGCCAGCAGCCCTAACCAAGCTAGGGATGAGCAGTTCTTC	CASSPNQARDEQFF
TRBV4-1	TRBD1	many	TRBJ1-1	TGCGCCAGCAGCCAAGGGTACAGGGGATTCACTGAAGCTTTCTTT	CASSQGYRGFTEAFF
TRBV11-1	NA	many	TRBJ2-1	TGTGCCAGCAGCGAAGAAGCGTCACACCTCAATGAGCAGTTCTTC	CASSEEASHLNEQFF
TRBV5-6	TRBD2	few	TRBJ2-1	TGTGCCAGCAGCGTAACGGGACTAGGTGACAATGAGCAGTTCTTC	CASSVTGLGDNEQFF
TRBV28	TRBD1	medium-sized	TRBJ2-5	TGTGCCAGCAGCCTGAGGGGGCAGGAGACCCAGTACTTC	CASSLRGQETQYF
TRBV5-4	NA	NA	TRBJ2-3	TGTGCCAGCAGCCTGGGCAGGGTTTCCACAGATACGCAGTATTTT	CASSLGRVSTDTQYF
TRBV7-9	NA	many	TRBJ1-1	TGTGCCAGCAGCTTTACCCGAAGTAGGGAAGCTTTCTTT	CASSFTRSREAFF
TRBV6-1	NA	NA	TRBJ1-1	TGTGCCAGCAGCGAATATTTGGTGAGCCTGTACACTGAAGCTTTCTTT	CASSEYLVSLYTEAFF
TRBV20-1	NA	NA	TRBJ2-5	TGCAGTGCTAGATCGTGCGGTAGCCAAGAGACCCAGTACTTC	CSARSCGSQETQYF
TRBV6-1	TRBD2	many	TRBJ2-3	TGTGCCAGCACAACCGGGAGGGCTACCGATACGCAGTATTTT	CASTTGRATDTQYF
TRBV30	NA	many	TRBJ2-6	TGTGCCTGGAGCAGGGGCCTCTCTGGGGCCAACGTCCTGACTTTC	CAWSRGLSGANVLTF
TRBV3-1	TRBD1	many	TRBJ2-7	TGTGCCAGCAGTTACGGGACAGGGGAGTACGAGCAGTACTTC	CASSYGTGEYEQYF
TRBV7-8	NA	many	TRBJ1-2	TGTGCCAGCAGCTTAGTACCGACCACCTATGGCTACACCTTC	CASSLVPTTYGYTF
TRBV6-2/TRBV6-3	NA	few	TRBJ2-7	TGTGCCAGCAGTTTCCTGGGTCCAAATGAATACGAGCAGTACTTC	CASSFLGPNEYEQYF
TRBV20-1	NA	NA	TRBJ2-1	TGCATTGCTAGAGAGCCCCTCGCCAATGAGCAGTTCTTC	CIAREPLANEQFF
TRBV6-1	TRBD2	NA	TRBJ2-1	TGTGCCAACCTTAGCGGGATGGCGGTTAATGAGCAGTTCTTC	CANLSGMAVNEQFF
TRBV7-8	NA	many	TRBJ2-1	TGTGCCAGCAGCTTAGGATTCCGCGCGGGGGCCACCTACAATGAGCAGTTCTTC	CASSLGFRAGATYNEQFF
TRBV30	NA	many	TRBJ2-1	TGTGCCTGGAGTCCGGACCTTCTTGAGCCGGGGAGCTCCTACAATGAGCAGTTCTTC	CAWSPDLLEPGSSYNEQFF
TRBV10-1	NA	many	TRBJ2-4	TGCGCCAGCAGTCTCCTTAGAGTAGCCAAAAACATTCAGTACTTC	CASSLLRVAKNIQYF
TRBV7-8	TRBD1	few	TRBJ1-1	TGTGCCAGCAGCGCGGACAGGGGGAACACTGAAGCTTTCTTT	CASSADRGNTEAFF
TRBV30	TRBD1	many	TRBJ1-2	TGTGCCTGGAGTGGGACAGGGGGATGGTATGGCTACACCTTC	CAWSGTGGWYGYTF
TRBV4-2	NA	many	TRBJ2-7	TGTGCCAGCAGCCAAGATTTACTAGATCTAGGTTTCGACGAGCAGTACTTC	CASSQDLLDLGFDEQYF
TRBV19	TRBD2	many	TRBJ2-1	TGTGCCAGTAGTATCTCACTAGCGGGTACTTACAATGAGCAGTTCTTC	CASSISLAGTYNEQFF
TRBV2	NA	many	TRBJ1-5	TGTGCCAGCAGTTCACAAGGTTCGAGCAATCAGCCCCAGCATTTT	CASSSQGSSNQPQHF
TRBV7-6	NA	many	TRBJ2-5	TGTGCCAGCAGCTTAGGTAGTGGAAGAGGGCTGGCCCAAGAGACCCAGTACTTC	CASSLGSGRGLAQETQYF
TRBV7-9	TRBD1	many	TRBJ1-4	TGTGCCAGCAGCTTACAATGGGCAGGACAGGGGGACGAAAAACTGTTTTTT	CASSLQWAGQGDEKLFF
TRBV10-2	TRBD2	NA	TRBJ2-7	TGCGCCAGCAGCGGAACTAGCGGGAGGGTTTACGAGCAGTACTTC	CASSGTSGRVYEQYF
TRBV28	NA	few	TRBJ1-2	TGTGCCAGCAGTTTAGTTGGGGGCACAGCGGAGGGCTACACCTTC	CASSLVGGTAEGYTF